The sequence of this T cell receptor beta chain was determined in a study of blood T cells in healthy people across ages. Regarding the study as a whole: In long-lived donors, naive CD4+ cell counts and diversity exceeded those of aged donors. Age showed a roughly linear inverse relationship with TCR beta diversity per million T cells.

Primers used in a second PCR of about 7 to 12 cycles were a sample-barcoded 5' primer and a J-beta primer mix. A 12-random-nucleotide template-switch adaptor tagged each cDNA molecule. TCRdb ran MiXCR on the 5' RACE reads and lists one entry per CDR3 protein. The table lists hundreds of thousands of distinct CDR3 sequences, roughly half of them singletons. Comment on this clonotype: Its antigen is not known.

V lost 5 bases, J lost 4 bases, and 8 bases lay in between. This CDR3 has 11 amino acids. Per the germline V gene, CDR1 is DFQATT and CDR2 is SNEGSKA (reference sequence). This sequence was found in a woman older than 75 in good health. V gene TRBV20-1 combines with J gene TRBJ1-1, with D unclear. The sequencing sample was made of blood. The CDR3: CSAPEGTEAFF. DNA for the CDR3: TGCAGTGCTCCTGAGGGCACTGAAGCTTTCTTT.